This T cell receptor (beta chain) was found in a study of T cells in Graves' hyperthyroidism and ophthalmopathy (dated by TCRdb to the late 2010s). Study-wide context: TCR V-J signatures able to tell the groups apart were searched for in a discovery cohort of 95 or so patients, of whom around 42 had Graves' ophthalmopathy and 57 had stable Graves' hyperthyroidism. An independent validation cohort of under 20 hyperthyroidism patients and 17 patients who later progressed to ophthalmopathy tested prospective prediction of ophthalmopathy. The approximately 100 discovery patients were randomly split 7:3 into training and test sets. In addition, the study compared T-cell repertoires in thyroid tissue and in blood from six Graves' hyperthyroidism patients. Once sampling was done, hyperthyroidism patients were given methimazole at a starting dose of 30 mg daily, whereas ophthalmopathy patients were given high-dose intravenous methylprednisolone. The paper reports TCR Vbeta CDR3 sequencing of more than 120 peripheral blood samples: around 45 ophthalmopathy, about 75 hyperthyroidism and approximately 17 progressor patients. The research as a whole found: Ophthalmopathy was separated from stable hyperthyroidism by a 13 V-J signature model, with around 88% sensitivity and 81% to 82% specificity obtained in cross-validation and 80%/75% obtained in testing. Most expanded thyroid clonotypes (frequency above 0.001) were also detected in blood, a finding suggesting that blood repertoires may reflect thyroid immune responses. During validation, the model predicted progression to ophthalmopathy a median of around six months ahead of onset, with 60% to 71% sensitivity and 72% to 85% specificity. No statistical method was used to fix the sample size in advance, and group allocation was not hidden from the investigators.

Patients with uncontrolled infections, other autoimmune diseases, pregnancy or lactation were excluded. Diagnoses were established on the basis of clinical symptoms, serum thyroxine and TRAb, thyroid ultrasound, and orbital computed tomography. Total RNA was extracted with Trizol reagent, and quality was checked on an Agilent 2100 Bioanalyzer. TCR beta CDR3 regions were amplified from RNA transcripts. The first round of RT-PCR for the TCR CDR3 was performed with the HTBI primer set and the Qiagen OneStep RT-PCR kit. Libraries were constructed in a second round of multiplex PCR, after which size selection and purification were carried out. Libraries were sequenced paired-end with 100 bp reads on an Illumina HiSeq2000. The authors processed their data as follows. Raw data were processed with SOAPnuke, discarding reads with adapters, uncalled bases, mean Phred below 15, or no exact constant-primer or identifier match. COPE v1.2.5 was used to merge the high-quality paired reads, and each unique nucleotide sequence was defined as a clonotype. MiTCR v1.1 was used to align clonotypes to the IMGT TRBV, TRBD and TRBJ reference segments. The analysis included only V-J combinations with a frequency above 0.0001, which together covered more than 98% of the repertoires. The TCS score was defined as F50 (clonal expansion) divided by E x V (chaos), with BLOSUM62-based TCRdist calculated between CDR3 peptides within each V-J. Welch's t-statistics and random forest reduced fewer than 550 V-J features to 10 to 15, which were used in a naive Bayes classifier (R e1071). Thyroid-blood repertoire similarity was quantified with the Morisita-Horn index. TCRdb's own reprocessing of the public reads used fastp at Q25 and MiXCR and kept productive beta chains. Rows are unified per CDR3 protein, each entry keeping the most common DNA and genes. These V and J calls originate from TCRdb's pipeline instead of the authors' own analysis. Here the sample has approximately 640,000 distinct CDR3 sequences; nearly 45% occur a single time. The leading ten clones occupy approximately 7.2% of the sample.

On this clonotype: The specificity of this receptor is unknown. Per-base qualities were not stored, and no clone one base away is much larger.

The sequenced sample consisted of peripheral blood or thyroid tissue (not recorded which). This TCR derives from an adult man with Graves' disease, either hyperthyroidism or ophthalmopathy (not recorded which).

DNA sequence: TGTGCCAGCAGTCCACCGATGGGGGGAGTTAACGAGCAGTACTTC. Translated, it gives CASSPPMGGVNEQYF. The chain is assembled from TRBV6-5 and TRBJ2-7; TRBD2 is a weak D gene call, 6 bases matching. From the cysteine up to the phenylalanine, the CDR3 has a length of 15 residues. Only the CDR3 DNA is retained, 45 bases long and in frame from the first base. Relative to germline, V is 5 bases shorter and J is 5 bases shorter, with 19 bases between their ends. From a lookup of the germline V gene, CDR1 and CDR2 are MNHEY and SVGAGI.